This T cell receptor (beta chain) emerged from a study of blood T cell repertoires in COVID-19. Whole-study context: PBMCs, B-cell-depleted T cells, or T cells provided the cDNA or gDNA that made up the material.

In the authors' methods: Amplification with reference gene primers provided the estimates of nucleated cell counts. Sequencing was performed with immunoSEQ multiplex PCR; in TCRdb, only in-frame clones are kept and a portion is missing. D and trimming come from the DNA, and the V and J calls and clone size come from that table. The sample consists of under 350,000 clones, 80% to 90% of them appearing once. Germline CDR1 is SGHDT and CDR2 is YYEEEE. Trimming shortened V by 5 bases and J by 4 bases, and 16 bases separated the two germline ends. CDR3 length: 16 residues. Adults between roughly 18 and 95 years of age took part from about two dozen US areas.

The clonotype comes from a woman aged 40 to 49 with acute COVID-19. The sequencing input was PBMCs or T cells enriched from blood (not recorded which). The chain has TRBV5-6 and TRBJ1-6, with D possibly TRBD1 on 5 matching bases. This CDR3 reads CASSSVVRGYNSPLHF. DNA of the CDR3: TGTGCCAGCAGTTCGGTAGTACGGGGGTATAATTCACCCCTCCACTTT.